The 14 T cell receptor beta chains below come from one sample, sequenced in a study of early T cells in non-severe SARS-CoV-2 infection. TCRdb fed the 5' RACE reads into MiXCR, producing one record per CDR3 protein. This sample has about 80,000 distinct CDR3 sequences, with more than 10% found just once. Material: whole blood. Receptor source: an adult who was a healthcare worker with PCR-confirmed SARS-CoV-2 infection or an uninfected control (not recorded which).

This clonotype was seen ten or more times. V usage is TRBV2 and J usage is TRBJ2-5; unclear D gene. V was cut by 4 bases and J by 2 bases, with 8 bases left in between. Looked up from germline, CDR1 is SNHLY and CDR2 is FYNNEI. The CDR3 spans 13 residues. For the CDR3, the DNA is TGTGCCAGCAGTGTCAGCATACAAGAGACCCAGTACTTC. Translating gives CASSVSIQETQYF.

This clonotype has just a few counts. This chain joins TRBV3-1 and TRBJ1-1; TRBD1 matches 11 bases. After removal of 8 bases from V and 4 bases from J, the junction contained 0 bases not matched to a gene. This CDR3 comprises 12 residues. Germline-derived CDR1 and CDR2 are LGHDT and YNNKEL (reference sequence). CDR3 sequence reads: CASGTGGTEAFF. DNA of the CDR3: TGTGCCAGCGGGACAGGGGGCACTGAAGCTTTCTTT.

This clonotype was counted at least ten times. This chain connects TRBV6-2 or TRBV6-3 to TRBJ2-1; 11 bases map to TRBD2. Trimming removed 10 bases from V and 3 bases from J; junction bases left unmatched: 5. The CDR3 extends over 14 amino acids. Germline loops: CDR1 MNHEY, CDR2 SVGEGT. DNA of the CDR3: TGTGCCATCTCCGGGACTAGCGGCTACAATGAGCAGTTCTTC. Its translation is CAISGTSGYNEQFF.

This clonotype was picked up many times. The CDR3 is CSARTTYGYTF. CDR3 nucleotide sequence: TGCAGTGCTAGAACCACCTATGGCTACACCTTC. V usage is TRBV20-1 and J usage is TRBJ1-2; D gene unclear. The CDR3 has 11 amino acids. The ends were cut back, 2 bases at V and 4 bases at J, with 5 bases in the middle. Per the germline V gene, CDR1 is DFQATT and CDR2 is SNEGSKA (reference sequence).

For this clonotype: This clone may be a read error of a much larger clone one base away. The V gene is TRBV7-2, the J gene TRBJ2-3; no definite D call. Trimming removed 1 base at V and 10 bases at J, with 18 bases between. The V gene's germline CDR1 is SGHTA and CDR2 FQGNSA. The CDR3 extends over 15 amino acids. The CDR3 DNA reads as TGTGCCAGCAGCTTAGGCTTGACTCCCGAACTCTCGCAGTATTTT. This gives the protein CASSLGLTPELSQYF.

This clonotype showed up many times. The gene calls are TRBV2 and TRBJ1-5; D remains unclear. Germline V gene data show CDR1 as SNHLY and CDR2 as FYNNEI. V lost 7 bases and J 0 bases, leaving 7 bases between the germline ends. This CDR3 has 13 residues. The CDR3 spells CASNPDSNQPQHF. The DNA for the CDR3 is TGTGCCAGCAACCCAGATAGCAATCAGCCCCAGCATTTT.

This clonotype was seen more than once but under ten times. V is TRBV11-2 and J is TRBJ1-4; D not certain. The CDR3 extends over 17 amino acids. V lost 5 bases and J lost 8, with 24 bases in between. Germline loops: CDR1 SGHAT, CDR2 FQNNGV. CDR3 nucleotide sequence: TGTGCCAGCAGCCGGCTGGGCTTGGTCCAAGGACGAGAAAAACTGTTTTTT. This encodes CASSRLGLVQGREKLFF.

This clonotype was found a few times. This chain uses TRBV6-2 or TRBV6-3 with TRBJ2-3; tentatively, D is TRBD2 (6 bases). Germline CDR1 and CDR2: MNHEY and SVGEGT. The CDR3 is made up of 18 amino acids. Trimming stripped 8 bases from V and 4 bases from J, with 28 bases between. The CDR3 here is CASSQQEGRSRLPDTQYF. The CDR3, as DNA: TGTGCCAGCTCCCAACAGGAGGGCAGATCGCGGCTTCCAGATACGCAGTATTTT.

The sample holds a few counts of this clonotype. The chain links TRBV29-1 to TRBJ2-6; 12 bases align to TRBD2. After removal of 6 bases from V and 0 bases from J, the junction contained 3 bases not matched to a gene. The CDR3 loop spans 16 amino acids. Germline V lookup: CDR1 SQVTM, CDR2 ANQGSEA. The CDR3, as DNA: TGCAGCGTGGGACTAGCGGGTACCTCTGGGGCCAACGTCCTGACTTTC. Its protein product is CSVGLAGTSGANVLTF.

This chain uses TRBV20-1 with TRBJ1-4, with 7 bases lining up with TRBD1. V was clipped by 6 bases and J by 6 bases; unmatched bases: 7. CDR1 is DFQATT, CDR2 SNEGSKA, per germline (reference sequence). This CDR3 comprises 13 residues. CDR3 bases: TGCAGTGCCGAGGGGGCCGGGTATGAAAAACTGTTTTTT. It is translated as CSAEGAGYEKLFF.

This rearrangement joins TRBV29-1 to TRBJ2-2, with D perhaps matching TRBD1 (6 bases). This CDR3 spans 16 amino acids. CDR1 is SQVTM, CDR2 ANQGSEA, per germline. Trimming cost V 2 bases and J 0 bases, with 13 bases left between them. CDR3 loop: CSVESSGHTNTGELFF. The CDR3 DNA reads TGCAGCGTTGAATCGTCGGGACATACGAACACCGGGGAGCTGTTTTTT.

The chain carries TRBV6-2 or TRBV6-3 and TRBJ2-5; TRBD1 agrees at 10 bases. Germline-derived CDR1 and CDR2 are MNHEY and SVGEGT. The CDR3 is 16 amino acids. With V trimmed by 5 bases and J by 1 base, 7 bases remained unmatched. The DNA for the CDR3 is TGTGCCAGCAGTGTGGACAGGGGGGCACCCCAAGAGACCCAGTACTTC. It yields the protein CASSVDRGAPQETQYF.

This clonotype was picked up a small number of times. V gene TRBV29-1 combines with J gene TRBJ1-5; the D gene is possibly TRBD1 (6 bases). V dropped 7 bases and J dropped 7 bases, with 17 bases sitting between them. Germline CDR1 reads SQVTM; CDR2 reads ANQGSEA. This CDR3 has 13 residues. The chain's CDR3 is CSALQGGGQPQHF. For the CDR3, the DNA is TGCAGCGCTCTACAGGGCGGAGGGCAGCCCCAGCATTTT. The whole variable domain, filled in from reference TRBV29-1 and TRBJ1-5, reads SAVISQKPSRDICQRGTSLTIQCQVDSQVTMMFWYRQQPGQSLTLIATANQGSEATYESGFVIDKFPISRPNLTFSTLTVSNMSPEDSSIYLCSALQGGGQPQHFGDGTRLSIL.

The V and J genes are TRBV7-2 and TRBJ2-4, with D possibly TRBD2 on 6 matching bases. V was cut by 4 bases and J by 3 bases, with 13 bases left in between. Germline V gene lookup returns CDR1 SGHTA and CDR2 FQGNSA. The CDR3 is 15 amino acids. The CDR3 reads CASSWAGPDKNIQYF. For the CDR3, the DNA is TGTGCCAGCAGCTGGGCGGGGCCTGACAAAAACATTCAGTACTTC.